This T cell receptor (beta chain) was sequenced for a study of immune evolution from preneoplasia to lung adenocarcinoma. H&E slides confirmed each diagnosis, reviewed by two pathologists independently. Libraries were prepared by immunoSEQ multiplex PCR; TCRdb keeps only in-frame clonotypes and omits some of them. Of just over 4,000 clones listed, roughly 84% are singletons. Study-level findings and limits: T cell clonality was higher in KRAS-mutant than EGFR-mutant or wild-type nodules.

Germline CDR1 reads SGHAT; CDR2 reads FQNNGV. Trimming shortened V by 4 bases and J by 11 bases, and 9 bases separated the two germline ends. This CDR3 spans 11 amino acids. This clone has just a few counts. Antigen: not known. Specimen: FFPE minimally invasive lung adenocarcinoma tissue. The rearrangement uses TRBV11-2 and TRBJ1-3; D may be TRBD1 (5 bases). This TCR was recovered from a person between 60 and 69 years old with lung adenocarcinoma. CDR3 loop: CASSSGSSIYF. In DNA form, the CDR3 reads TGTGCCAGCAGCTCAGGGTCATCCATATATTTT.